This TCR beta chain was sequenced for a study of T cells after somatic rescue of genetic block. The protocol was immunoSEQ multiplex PCR, while the TCRdb copy is restricted to in-frame clones and leaves out a portion. The data hold 45,000 to 70,000 clones, with 95% to 96% observed a single time. The sequence was collected from a child under two years old. Sample: peripheral blood mononuclear cells (PBMCs).

CDR3 residues: CASSPRTDTQYF. The CDR3 nucleotides read TGTGCCAGCTCACCAAGGACAGATACGCAGTATTTT. The V and J genes are TRBV18 and TRBJ2-3; D is unresolved. The V and J ends lost 2 bases and 3 bases respectively, with 3 bases between them. Germline CDR1 reads KGHSH; CDR2 reads LQKENI. This CDR3 region has 12 residues. The complete variable domain, with remaining parts taken from reference TRBV18 and TRBJ2-3, reads NAGVMQNPRHLVRRRGQEARLRCSPMKGHSHVYWYRQLPEEGLKFMVYLQKENIIDESGMPKERFSAEFPKEGPSILRIQQVVRGDSAAYFCASSPRTDTQYFGPGTRLTVL.